This TCR beta chain was obtained from a study of lymphopenia after photon versus proton radiotherapy. Study-wide points: In patients who died, overall survival fell as post-nadir TCR diversity dropped more.

TCRdb's table, derived via immunoSEQ multiplex PCR, lists solely in-frame clones and lacks some. The repertoire holds around 63,000 clones, around 87% seen once, with less than 2.5% in the top ten. Germline CDR1 and CDR2: SGDLS and YYNGEE. Trimming took off 2 bases at V and 1 base at J, with 5 bases between the two ends. The CDR3 loop spans 13 amino acids. Of note for this clone: No antigen is known for it.

Sequencing was performed on peripheral blood, taken from a patient treated with photon-based radiotherapy. The chain recombines TRBV9 with TRBJ2-3; no clear D. This TCR was sampled from a man in his forties with gastric cancer. CDR3 sequence reads: CASSVLGTDTQYF. DNA of the CDR3: TGTGCCAGCAGCGTCCTAGGCACAGATACGCAGTATTTT.